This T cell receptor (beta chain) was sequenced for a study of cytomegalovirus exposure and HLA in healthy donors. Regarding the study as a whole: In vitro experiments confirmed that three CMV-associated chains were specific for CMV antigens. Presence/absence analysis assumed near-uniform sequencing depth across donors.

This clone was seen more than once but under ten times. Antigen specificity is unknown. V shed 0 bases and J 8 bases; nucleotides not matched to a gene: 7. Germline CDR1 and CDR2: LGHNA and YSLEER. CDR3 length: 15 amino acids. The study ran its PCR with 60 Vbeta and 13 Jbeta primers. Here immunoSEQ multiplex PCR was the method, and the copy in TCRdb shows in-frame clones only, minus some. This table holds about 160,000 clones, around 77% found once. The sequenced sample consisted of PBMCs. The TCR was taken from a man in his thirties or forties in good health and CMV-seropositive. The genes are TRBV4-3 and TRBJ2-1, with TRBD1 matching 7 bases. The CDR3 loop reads CASSQDRQGFDEQFF. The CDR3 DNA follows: TGCGCCAGCAGCCAAGATCGACAGGGTTTCGATGAGCAGTTCTTC.